This record looks at one TCR beta chain sequence and its context. CDR3 length: 17 amino acids. Germline V gives CDR1 SEHNR, CDR2 FQNEAQ (reference sequence). With 4 bases clipped from V and 0 bases from J, the junction kept 7 bases outside the gene matches. The entry originates in a study of blood T cell repertoires in COVID-19. Study at large: Specimens from acute and convalescent COVID-19 originated in the United States, Italy and Spain. T cells, B-cell-depleted T cells, or PBMCs provided the cDNA or gDNA that served as material.

Per the study methods: Amplification with reference gene primers provided the estimates of nucleated cell counts. The assay was immunoSEQ multiplex PCR, and TCRdb's table has in-frame clones only and misses some. From that table come the V and J calls and clone size; the DNA was used to work out D and trimming. The top ten clones hold roughly 12% of a sample with around 59,000 clones, 60% to 80% of them seen once. The sequencing sample was made of peripheral blood. This sequence was found in an older man with acute or convalescent COVID-19. The chain recombines TRBV7-9 with TRBJ1-1, with TRBD1 identical over 11 bases. The CDR3 here is CASSYGTGGRMNTEAFF. The DNA for the CDR3 is TGTGCCAGCAGCTACGGGACAGGGGGGAGAATGAACACTGAAGCTTTCTTT.